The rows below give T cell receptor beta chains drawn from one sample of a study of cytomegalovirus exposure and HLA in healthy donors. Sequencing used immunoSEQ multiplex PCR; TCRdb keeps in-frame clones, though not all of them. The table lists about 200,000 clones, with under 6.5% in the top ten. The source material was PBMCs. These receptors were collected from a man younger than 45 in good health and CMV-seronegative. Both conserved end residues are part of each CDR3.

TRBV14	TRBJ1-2	CASSQARGSYGYTF
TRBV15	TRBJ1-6	CATRGQSYSPLHF
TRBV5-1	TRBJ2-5	CASSQGDTQETQYF
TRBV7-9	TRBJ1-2	CASSFQGGFYGYTF
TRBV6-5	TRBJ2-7	CASSYSGGKSYEQYF
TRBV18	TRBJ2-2	CASSPSLLANTGELFF
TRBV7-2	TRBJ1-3	CASSLDQGATGNTIYF
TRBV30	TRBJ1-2	CAWSVRTDYGYTF
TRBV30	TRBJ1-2	CAWSNSPNYGYTF
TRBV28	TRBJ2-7	CASSPTGTSFNEQYF
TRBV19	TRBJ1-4	CASRTGGNEKLFF
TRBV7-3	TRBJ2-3	CASSSNTDTQYF
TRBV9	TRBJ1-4	CASGLGQGGFFEKLFF
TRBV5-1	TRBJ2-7	CASSVSTSGVPYEQYF
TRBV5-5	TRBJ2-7	CASSPAGGGSEQYF
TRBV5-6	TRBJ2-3	CASTLTSGGSTDTQYF
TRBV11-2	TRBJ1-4	CASSFPRVVDEKLFF
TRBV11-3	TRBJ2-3	CASSRTATQYF
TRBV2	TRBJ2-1	CASSVYNEQFF
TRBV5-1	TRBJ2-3	CASSIGPRADTQYF
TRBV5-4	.	CASSFGQNYEQYF
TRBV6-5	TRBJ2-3	CASSYGQGADTQYF
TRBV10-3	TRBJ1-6	CAISESTTGGPSGLHF
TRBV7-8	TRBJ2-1	CASSLATGSKFF
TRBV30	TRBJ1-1	CAWSHGVNTEAFF
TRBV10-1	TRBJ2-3	CASSGAGPAQDTQYF
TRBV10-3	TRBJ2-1	CAISSGTTPYNEQFF
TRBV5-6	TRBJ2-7	CASSFEDEQYF
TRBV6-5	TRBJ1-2	CASLSGSNYGYTF
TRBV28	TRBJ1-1	CASNAGTGWNTEAFF
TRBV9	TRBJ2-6	CASSSGQNSGANVLTF
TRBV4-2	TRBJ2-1	CASSQDRGGTSDEQFF
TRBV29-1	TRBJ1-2	CSVEDQVQDGYTF
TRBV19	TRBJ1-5	CASSGTGNQPQHF
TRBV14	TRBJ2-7	CASSRTQGPSYEQYF
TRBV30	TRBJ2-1	CASYTSGGGYNEQFF
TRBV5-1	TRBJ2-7	CASSLGDSLPSAREQYF
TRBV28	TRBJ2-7	CASSPRQGVAYEQYF
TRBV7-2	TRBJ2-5	CASSLTGENQYF
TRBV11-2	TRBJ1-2	CASSSIDRYGYTF
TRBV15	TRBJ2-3	CATSRNRDSVPPDTQYF
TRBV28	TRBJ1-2	CASSIPQGARDGYTF
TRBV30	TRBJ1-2	CAWRGQGTPYGYTF
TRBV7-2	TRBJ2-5	CASSLAGTGRGQTQYF
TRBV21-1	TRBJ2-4	CASSKEEPPEKNIQYF
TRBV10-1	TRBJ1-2	CASSERGDRVGPCGYTF
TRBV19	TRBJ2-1	CASSIPPDYNEQFF
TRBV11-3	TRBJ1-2	CASSLERLGSYGYTF
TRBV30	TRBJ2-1	CAWRLAGGREQFF
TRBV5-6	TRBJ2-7	CASSFAGGGEQYF
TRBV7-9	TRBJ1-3	CASSSQGGNTIYF
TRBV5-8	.	CASSLAGGSIEQYF
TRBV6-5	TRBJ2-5	CASSLSGGTQETQYF
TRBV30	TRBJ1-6	CAWSSESGNSPLHF
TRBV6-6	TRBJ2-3	CASSYRVLVGTDTQYF
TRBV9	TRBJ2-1	CASSASGITHEQFF
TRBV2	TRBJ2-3	CASSEAVSSTDTQYF
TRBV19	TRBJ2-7	CASSVGLAGGPGSYEQYF
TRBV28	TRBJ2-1	CASRPTSGSRNEQFF
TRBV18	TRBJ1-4	CASSRTDRATNEKLFF